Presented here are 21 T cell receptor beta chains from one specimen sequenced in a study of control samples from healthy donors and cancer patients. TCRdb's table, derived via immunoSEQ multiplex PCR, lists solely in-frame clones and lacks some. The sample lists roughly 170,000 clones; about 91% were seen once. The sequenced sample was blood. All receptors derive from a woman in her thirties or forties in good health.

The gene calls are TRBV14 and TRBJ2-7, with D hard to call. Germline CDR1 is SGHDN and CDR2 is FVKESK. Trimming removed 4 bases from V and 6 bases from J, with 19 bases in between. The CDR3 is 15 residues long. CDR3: CASSPTFPGSREQYF. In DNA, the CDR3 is TGTGCCAGCAGCCCCACCTTCCCGGGTTCCCGCGAGCAGTACTTC.

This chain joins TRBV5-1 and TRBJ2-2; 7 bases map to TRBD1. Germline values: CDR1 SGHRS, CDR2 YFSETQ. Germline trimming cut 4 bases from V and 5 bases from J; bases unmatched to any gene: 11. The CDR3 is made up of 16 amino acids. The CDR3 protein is CASSTVGQGVTGELFF. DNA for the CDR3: TGCGCCAGCAGCACGGTCGGCCAGGGGGTGACCGGGGAGCTGTTTTTT.

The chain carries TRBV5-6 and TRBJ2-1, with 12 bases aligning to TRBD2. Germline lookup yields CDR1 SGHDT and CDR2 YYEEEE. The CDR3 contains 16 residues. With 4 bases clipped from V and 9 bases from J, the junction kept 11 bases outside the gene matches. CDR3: CASSLGLAGFQGEQFF. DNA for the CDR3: TGTGCCAGCAGCCTCGGACTAGCGGGGTTTCAGGGTGAGCAGTTCTTC.

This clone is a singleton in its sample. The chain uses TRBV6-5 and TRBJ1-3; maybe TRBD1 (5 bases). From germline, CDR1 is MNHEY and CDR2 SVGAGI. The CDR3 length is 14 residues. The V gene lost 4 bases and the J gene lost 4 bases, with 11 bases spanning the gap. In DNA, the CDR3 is TGTGCCAGCAGTTCAGGGCTCCCAGGAAACACCATATATTTT. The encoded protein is CASSSGLPGNTIYF.

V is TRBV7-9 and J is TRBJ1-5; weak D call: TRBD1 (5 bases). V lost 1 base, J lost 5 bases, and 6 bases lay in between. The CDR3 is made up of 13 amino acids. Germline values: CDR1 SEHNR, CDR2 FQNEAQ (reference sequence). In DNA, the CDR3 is TGTGCCAGCAGCTTAGGGGGCGATCAGCCCCAGCATTTT. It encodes CASSLGGDQPQHF.

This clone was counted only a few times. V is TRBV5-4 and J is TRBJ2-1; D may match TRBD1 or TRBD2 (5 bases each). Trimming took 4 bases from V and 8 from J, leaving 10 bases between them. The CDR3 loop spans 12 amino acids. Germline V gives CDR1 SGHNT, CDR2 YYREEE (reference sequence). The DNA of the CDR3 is TGTGCCAGCAGCGAGGGGTTCGATGAGCAGTTCTTC. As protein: CASSEGFDEQFF. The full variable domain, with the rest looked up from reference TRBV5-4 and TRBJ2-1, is ETGVTQSPTHLIKTRGQQVTLRCSSQSGHNTVSWYQQALGQGPQFIFQYYREEENGRGNFPPRFSGLQFPNYSSELNVNALELDDSALYLCASSEGFDEQFFGPGTRLTVL.

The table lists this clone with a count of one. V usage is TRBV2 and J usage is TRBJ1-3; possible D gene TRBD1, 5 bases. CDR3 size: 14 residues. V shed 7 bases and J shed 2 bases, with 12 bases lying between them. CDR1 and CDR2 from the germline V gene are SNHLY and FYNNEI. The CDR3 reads CASTKDKAGNTIYF. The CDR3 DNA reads TGTGCCAGCACAAAGGACAAAGCTGGAAACACCATATATTTT.

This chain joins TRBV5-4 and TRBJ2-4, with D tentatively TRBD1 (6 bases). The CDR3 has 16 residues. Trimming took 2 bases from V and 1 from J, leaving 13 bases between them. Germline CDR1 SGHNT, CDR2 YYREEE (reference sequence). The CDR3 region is CASSFQGRSAKNIQYF. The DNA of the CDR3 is TGTGCCAGCAGCTTTCAGGGGCGTTCGGCCAAAAACATTCAGTACTTC.

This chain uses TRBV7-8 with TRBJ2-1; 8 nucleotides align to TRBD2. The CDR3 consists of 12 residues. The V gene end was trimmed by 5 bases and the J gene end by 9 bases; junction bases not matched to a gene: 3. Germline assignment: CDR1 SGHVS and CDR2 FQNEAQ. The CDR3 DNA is TGTGCCAGCAGCGCGGGACTAGGTGAGCAGTTCTTC. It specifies CASSAGLGEQFF.

The CDR3 region has the DNA TGTGCCAGCAGCAAAGAAGGGGGGTTGAACACTGAAGCTTTCTTT. Translating gives CASSKEGGLNTEAFF. The J gene is TRBJ1-1, the V gene TRBV21-1. TRBV21-1 is designated a pseudogene. The CDR3 is made up of 15 amino acids.

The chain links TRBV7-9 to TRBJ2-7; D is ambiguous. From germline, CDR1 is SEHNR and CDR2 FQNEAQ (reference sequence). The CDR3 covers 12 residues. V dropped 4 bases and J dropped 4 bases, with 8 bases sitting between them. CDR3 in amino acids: CASSSDTYEQYF. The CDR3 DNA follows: TGTGCCAGCAGCTCAGACACGTACGAGCAGTACTTC.

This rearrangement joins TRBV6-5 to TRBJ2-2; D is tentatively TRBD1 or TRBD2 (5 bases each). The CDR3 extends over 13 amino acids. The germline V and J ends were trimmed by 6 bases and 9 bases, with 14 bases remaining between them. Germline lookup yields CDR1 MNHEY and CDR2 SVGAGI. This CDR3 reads CASRQQDSWELFF. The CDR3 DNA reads TGTGCCAGCAGACAACAGGACTCCTGGGAGCTGTTTTTT.

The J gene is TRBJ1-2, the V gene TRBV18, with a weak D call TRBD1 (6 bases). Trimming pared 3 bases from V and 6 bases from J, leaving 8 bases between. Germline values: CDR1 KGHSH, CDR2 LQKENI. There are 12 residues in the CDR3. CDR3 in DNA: TGTGCCAGCTCACCGCAGGGGAATGGCTACACCTTC. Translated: CASSPQGNGYTF.

CDR3 nucleotide sequence: TGTGCCAGCAGTCGACAGAGGGTGGGGGAGACCCAGTACTTC. This sequence encodes CASSRQRVGETQYF. The chain combines TRBV6-6 with TRBJ2-5; D is perhaps TRBD1 or TRBD2 (5 bases each). This CDR3 is 14 amino acids long. Between the trimmed V and J ends, which lost 5 bases and 5 bases, there was a span of 15 bases. Germline-derived CDR1 and CDR2 are MNHNY and SVGAGI (reference sequence).

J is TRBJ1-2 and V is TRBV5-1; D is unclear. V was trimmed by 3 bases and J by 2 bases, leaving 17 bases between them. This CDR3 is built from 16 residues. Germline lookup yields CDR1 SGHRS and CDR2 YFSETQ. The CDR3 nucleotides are TGCGCCAGCAGCTCGACCGGCCCGGACGGGAACTATGGCTACACCTTC. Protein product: CASSSTGPDGNYGYTF. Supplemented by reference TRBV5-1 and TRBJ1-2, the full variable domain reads KAGVTQTPRYLIKTRGQQVTLSCSPISGHRSVSWYQQTPGQGLQFLFEYFSETQRNKGNFPGRFSGRQFSNSRSEMNVSTLELGDSALYLCASSSTGPDGNYGYTFGSGTRLTVV.

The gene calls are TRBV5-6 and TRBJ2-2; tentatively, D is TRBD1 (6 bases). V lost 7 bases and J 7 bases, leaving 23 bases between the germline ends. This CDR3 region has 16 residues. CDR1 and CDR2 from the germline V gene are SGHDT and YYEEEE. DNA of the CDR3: TGTGCCAGCTCCGTGGGGGCCTCGGCGAAGGACGGGGAGCTGTTTTTT. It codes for CASSVGASAKDGELFF.

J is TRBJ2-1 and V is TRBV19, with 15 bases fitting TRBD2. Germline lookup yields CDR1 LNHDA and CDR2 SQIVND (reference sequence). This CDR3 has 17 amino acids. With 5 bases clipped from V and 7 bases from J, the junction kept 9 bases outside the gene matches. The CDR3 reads CASSPRTSGGARNEQFF. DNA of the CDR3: TGTGCCAGTAGTCCTCGGACTAGCGGGGGGGCCAGAAATGAGCAGTTCTTC. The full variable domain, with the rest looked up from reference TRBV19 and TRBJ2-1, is DGGITQSPKYLFRKEGQNVTLSCEQNLNHDAMYWYRQDPGQGLRLIYYSQIVNDFQKGDIAEGYSVSREKKESFPLTVTSAQKNPTAFYLCASSPRTSGGARNEQFFGPGTRLTVL.

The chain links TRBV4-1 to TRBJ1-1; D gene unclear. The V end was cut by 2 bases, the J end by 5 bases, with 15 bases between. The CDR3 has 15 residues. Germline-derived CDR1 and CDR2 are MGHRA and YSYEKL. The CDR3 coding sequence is TGCGCCAGCAGCCAAAAAAAGTCGGAAAGAACTGAAGCTTTCTTT. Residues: CASSQKKSERTEAFF.

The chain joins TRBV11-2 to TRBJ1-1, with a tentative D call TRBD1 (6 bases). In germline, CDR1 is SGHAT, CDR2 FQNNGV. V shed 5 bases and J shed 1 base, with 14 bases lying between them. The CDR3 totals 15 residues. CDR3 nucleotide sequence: TGTGCCAGCAGCCTACAACAGGGTACGAACACTGAAGCTTTCTTT. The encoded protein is CASSLQQGTNTEAFF.

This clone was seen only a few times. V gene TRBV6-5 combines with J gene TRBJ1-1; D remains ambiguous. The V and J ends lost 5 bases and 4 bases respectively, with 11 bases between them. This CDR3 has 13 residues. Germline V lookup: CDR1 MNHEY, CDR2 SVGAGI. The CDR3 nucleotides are TGTGCCAGCAGTCCCAGCCTTGGCACTGAAGCTTTCTTT. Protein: CASSPSLGTEAFF.

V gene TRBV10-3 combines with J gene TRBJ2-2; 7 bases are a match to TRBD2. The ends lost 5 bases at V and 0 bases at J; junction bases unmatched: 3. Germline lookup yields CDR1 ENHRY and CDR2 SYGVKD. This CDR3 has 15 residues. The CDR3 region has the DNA TGTGCCATCAGTAGCGGGGCGGCGAACACCGGGGAGCTGTTTTTT. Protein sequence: CAISSGAANTGELFF.